This T cell receptor beta chain is from a study of blood T cell repertoires in COVID-19. In the original workflow: Reference gene primer amplification gave nucleated cell count estimates. TCRdb's copy holds only in-frame clones and misses some; the assay was immunoSEQ multiplex PCR. Clone size and the V and J calls come from that table; the DNA yielded D and trimming. In the table there are about 70,000 clones, 80% to 90% of which are singletons. V was shortened by 4 bases and J by 1 base, with 9 bases between the two germline ends. Germline V gives CDR1 KGHSH, CDR2 LQKENI. This CDR3 contains 14 residues.

The chain carries TRBV18 and TRBJ2-3; D might be TRBD1 (5 bases). The sample consisted of peripheral blood. This TCR derives from a woman in her late teens or twenties with acute or convalescent COVID-19. This CDR3 reads CASSQGWGTDTQYF. CDR3 in DNA: TGTGCCAGCTCACAGGGGTGGGGCACAGATACGCAGTATTTT.